What follows are 9 T cell receptor beta chains derived from one specimen sequenced in a study of T cell repertoires in cytomegalovirus infection. TCRdb recomputed calls from the reads with MiXCR, one row per CDR3 protein. The sample consists of about 180,000 distinct CDR3 sequences, about an eighth of them appearing once. The sequencing sample was made of PBMCs. Receptor source: a human donor in good health (CMV status not recorded). Some clones in this sample may be carry-over from other donors' samples.

The rearrangement links TRBV20-1 to TRBJ1-1; TRBD1 is a possible D gene (5 bases). Germline CDR1 reads DFQATT; CDR2 reads SNEGSKA (reference sequence). Trimming pared 6 bases from V and 6 bases from J, leaving 17 bases between. There are 13 residues in the CDR3. The CDR3 is CSATIDRRPEAFF. The DNA for the CDR3 is TGCAGTGCGACGATCGACAGAAGGCCTGAAGCTTTCTTT.

The chain employs TRBV5-1 and TRBJ1-6; no firm D call. Deletions cut 5 bases from V and 0 bases from J, with 9 bases between. The V gene's germline CDR1 is SGHRS and CDR2 YFSETQ. This CDR3 region has 15 residues. The CDR3 reads CASRRESSYNSPLHF. The CDR3 DNA reads as TGCGCCAGCAGACGGGAGAGCTCCTATAATTCACCCCTCCACTTT.

This clonotype was counted ten times or more. This chain joins TRBV5-4 and TRBJ2-5; D is possibly TRBD1 or TRBD2 (5 bases each). V dropped 1 base and J dropped 4 bases, with 11 bases sitting between them. This CDR3 is built from 14 residues. Germline V gene lookup returns CDR1 SGHNT and CDR2 YYREEE (reference sequence). The CDR3 DNA follows: TGTGCCAGCAGCTTGAGAGGGGTACCAGAGACCCAGTACTTC. Residues: CASSLRGVPETQYF.

This clonotype was observed many times. This chain connects TRBV12-3 or TRBV12-4 to TRBJ2-2, with 12 bases that match TRBD2. The CDR3 totals 17 residues. V lost 6 bases, J lost 5 bases, and 10 bases stayed unmatched. The CDR3 region is CASSPTSGRIGTGELFF. DNA of the CDR3: TGTGCCAGCAGCCCGACTAGCGGGAGAATCGGTACCGGGGAGCTGTTTTTT.

This clonotype was recorded a few times. The chain joins TRBV28 to TRBJ2-7, with a possible D match to TRBD1 (6 bases). Looked up from germline, CDR1 is MDHEN and CDR2 is SYDVKM. Trimming left V 7 bases short and J 3 bases short, with 16 bases between. The CDR3 is 14 amino acids. The CDR3 DNA is TGTGCCAGCACCCGGCGGCAGGGGAGCTACGAGCAGTACTTC. This sequence encodes CASTRRQGSYEQYF.

This clonotype was detected many times. The chain links TRBV28 to TRBJ1-2, with TRBD1 as a possible D gene (6 bases). CDR1 is MDHEN and CDR2 is SYDVKM in the germline V gene. Trimming stripped 8 bases from V and 5 bases from J, with 12 bases between. CDR3 length equals 12 residues. CDR3 coding DNA: TGTGCCAGCTCGCGGAGGGGGTATGGCTACACCTTC. This gives the protein CASSRRGYGYTF.

The gene calls are TRBV10-2 and TRBJ2-1; 9 nucleotides agree with TRBD2. The CDR3 runs 17 residues. V shed 6 bases and J 4 bases; nucleotides not matched to a gene: 13. The germline CDR1 and CDR2 sequences are WSHSY and SAAADI. The CDR3 sequence is CASREFPRLAEYNEQFF. The CDR3 region has the DNA TGCGCCAGCAGGGAATTTCCCCGACTAGCGGAGTACAATGAGCAGTTCTTC.

This clonotype has ten or more counts. CDR3 coding DNA: TGCAGCGTGTACGACGTAGTGGCCACTGAAGCTTTCTTT. Amino acid sequence: CSVYDVVATEAFF. This sequence joins TRBV29-1 and TRBJ1-1, with D unclear. The V end lost 6 bases, the J end lost 4 bases, and 15 bases lay between the germline ends. Germline CDR1 is SQVTM and CDR2 is ANQGSEA. CDR3 length: 13 amino acids.

This clonotype was observed a handful of times. V usage is TRBV12-3 or TRBV12-4 and J usage is TRBJ1-1; 8 bases align to TRBD1. The CDR3 has 11 residues. V gave up 9 bases and J gave up 7 bases; unmatched junction bases: 4. In nucleotides, the CDR3 is TGTGCCAGTCAACAGGGGGGTGAAGCTTTCTTT. Translated, it gives CASQQGGEAFF.